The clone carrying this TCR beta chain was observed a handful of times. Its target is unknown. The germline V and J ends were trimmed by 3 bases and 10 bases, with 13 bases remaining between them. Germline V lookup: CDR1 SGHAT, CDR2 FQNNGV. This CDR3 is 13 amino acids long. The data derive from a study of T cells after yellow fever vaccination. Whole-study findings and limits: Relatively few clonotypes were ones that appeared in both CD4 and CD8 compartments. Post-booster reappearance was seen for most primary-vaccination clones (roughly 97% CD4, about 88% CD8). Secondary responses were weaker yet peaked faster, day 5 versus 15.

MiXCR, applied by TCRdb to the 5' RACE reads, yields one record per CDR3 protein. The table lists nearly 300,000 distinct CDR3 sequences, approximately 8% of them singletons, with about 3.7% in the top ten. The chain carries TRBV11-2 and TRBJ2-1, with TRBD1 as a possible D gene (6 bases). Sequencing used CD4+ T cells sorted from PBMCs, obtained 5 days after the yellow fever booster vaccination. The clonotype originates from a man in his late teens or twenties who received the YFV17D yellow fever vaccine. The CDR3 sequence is CASSFSDRGEQFF. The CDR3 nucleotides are TGTGCCAGCAGCTTTTCGGACAGAGGAGAGCAGTTCTTC.